Only a few counts were recorded for the clone carrying this T cell receptor beta chain. Per the authors' pipeline: Counts of nucleated cells, estimated from reference gene primer amplification, were obtained. The protocol was immunoSEQ multiplex PCR, while the TCRdb copy is restricted to in-frame clones and leaves out a portion. For V, J and clone size, that table is used; D and trimming come from the DNA. There are 150,000 or so clones in the sample; 87% occur only once, and about 6% lies in the top ten. These data belong to a study of blood T cell repertoires in COVID-19. Study overall: From the United States, Italy and Spain came samples of acute and convalescent COVID-19.

The sequence derives from an elderly man with acute or convalescent COVID-19. The sequencing input was peripheral blood.

The CDR3 nucleotides read TGTGCCAGCAGCCATAACTACGAGCAGTACTTC. Amino acids: CASSHNYEQYF. The chain uses TRBV3-1 (or the pseudogene TRBV3-2) and TRBJ2-7; D ambiguous. CDR1 and CDR2 (germline): LGHDT, YNNKEL (reference sequence). V lost 3 bases and J 3 bases, leaving 3 bases between the germline ends. The CDR3 runs 11 residues.